What follows describes a single T cell receptor beta chain. The data derive from a study of blood T cell repertoires in COVID-19. Sequenced by immunoSEQ multiplex PCR; TCRdb stores in-frame clones only, minus some. The data show roughly 220,000 clones, roughly 80% seen once. V dropped 3 bases and J dropped 1 base, with 8 bases sitting between them. The CDR3 consists of 14 residues. Germline V gives CDR1 MNHNS, CDR2 SASEGT. The TCR comes from a woman aged 55-70 years with acute or convalescent COVID-19. This chain uses TRBV6-1 with TRBJ2-3; D gene unclear. Specimen: peripheral blood. CDR3 in amino acids: CASSDPPRTDTQYF. CDR3 in DNA: TGTGCCAGCAGTGACCCTCCCCGCACAGATACGCAGTATTTT.